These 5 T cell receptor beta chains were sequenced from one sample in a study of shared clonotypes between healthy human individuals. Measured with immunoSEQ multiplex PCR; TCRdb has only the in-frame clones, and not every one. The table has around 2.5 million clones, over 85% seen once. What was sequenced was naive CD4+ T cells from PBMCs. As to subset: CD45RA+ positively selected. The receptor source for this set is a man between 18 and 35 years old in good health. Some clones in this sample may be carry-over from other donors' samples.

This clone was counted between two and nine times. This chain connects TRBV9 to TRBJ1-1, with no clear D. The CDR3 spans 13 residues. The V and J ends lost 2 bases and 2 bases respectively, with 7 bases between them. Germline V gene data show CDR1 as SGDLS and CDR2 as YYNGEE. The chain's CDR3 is CASSVNYNTEAFF. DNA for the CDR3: TGTGCCAGCAGCGTCAATTACAACACTGAAGCTTTCTTT.

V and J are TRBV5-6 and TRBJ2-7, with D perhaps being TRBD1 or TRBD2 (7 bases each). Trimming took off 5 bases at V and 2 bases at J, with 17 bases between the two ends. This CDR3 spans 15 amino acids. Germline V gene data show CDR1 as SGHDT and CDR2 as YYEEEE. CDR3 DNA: TGTGCCAGCAGGGCGGGGAGGGGGCGAACCTACGAGCAGTACTTC. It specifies CASRAGRGRTYEQYF.

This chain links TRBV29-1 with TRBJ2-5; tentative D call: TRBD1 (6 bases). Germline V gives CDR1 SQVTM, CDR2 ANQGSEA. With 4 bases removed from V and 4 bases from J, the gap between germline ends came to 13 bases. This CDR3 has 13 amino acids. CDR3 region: CSVGGRTVETQYF. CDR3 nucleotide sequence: TGCAGCGTTGGAGGCAGGACAGTAGAGACCCAGTACTTC.

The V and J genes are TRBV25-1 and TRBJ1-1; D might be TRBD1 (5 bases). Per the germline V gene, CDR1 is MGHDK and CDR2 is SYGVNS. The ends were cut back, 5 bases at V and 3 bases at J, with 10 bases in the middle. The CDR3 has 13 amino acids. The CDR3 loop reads CASSISGHTEAFF. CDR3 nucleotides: TGTGCCAGCAGTATATCAGGGCACACTGAAGCTTTCTTT.

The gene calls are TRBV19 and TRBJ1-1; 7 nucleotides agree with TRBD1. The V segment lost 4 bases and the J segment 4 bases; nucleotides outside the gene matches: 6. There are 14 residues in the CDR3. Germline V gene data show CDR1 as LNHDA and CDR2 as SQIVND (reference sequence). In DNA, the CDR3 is TGTGCCAGTAGTAGAGGGGGCGCGGGCACTGAAGCTTTCTTT. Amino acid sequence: CASSRGGAGTEAFF.